This T cell receptor beta chain is drawn from a study of OX40 agonist ivuxolimab in advanced cancers. Across the study: Of the patients, three showed partial responses, one with hepatocellular carcinoma and two with cutaneous melanoma.

Sequencing used immunoSEQ multiplex PCR; TCRdb keeps in-frame clones, though not all of them. The data show 120,000 or so clones, with about 94% seen just once and 0.15% to 0.17% held by the top ten. Sequences were derived from CD4+ or CD8+ T cells sorted from blood, sampled in a trial of the OX40 agonist ivuxolimab. This TCR came from an adult with an advanced solid tumor such as melanoma, head and neck, liver or kidney cancer.

The DNA of the CDR3 is TGCGCCAGCAGTTACGGCTCTAATGAAAAACTGTTTTTT. Residues: CASSYGSNEKLFF. This chain uses TRBV5-1 with TRBJ1-4; D remains unclear. The CDR3 is 13 residues long. Trimming pared 5 bases from V and 3 bases from J, leaving 8 bases between. Germline V gene lookup returns CDR1 SGHRS and CDR2 YFSETQ.